The rows below give T cell receptor beta chains drawn from one sample of a study of blood T cell repertoires in COVID-19. TCRdb's copy holds only in-frame clones and misses some; the assay was immunoSEQ multiplex PCR. The table has around 46,000 clones, about 87% seen once. Sequencing was performed on peripheral blood. The receptors stem from a woman older than 75 with COVID-19, enrolled during active disease. CDR3s include the opening cysteine and the closing phenylalanine or tryptophan.

J gene | V gene | CDR3 protein
TRBJ1-6 | TRBV24-1 | CATSDGTRNNSPLHF
TRBJ2-1 | TRBV24-1 | CATSDSRQSLGNEQFF
TRBJ2-2 | TRBV11-2 | CASSLEGRRASGRKAGELFF
TRBJ1-3 | TRBV4-1 | CASSPRNQNTIYF
TRBJ1-2 | TRBV19 | CASTIMDSGYTF
TRBJ2-1 | TRBV3-1/TRBV3-2 | CASSRGTGKFF
TRBJ1-2 | TRBV29-1 | CSVDEAGGYGYTF
TRBJ2-1 | TRBV28 | CASSSYGTGRKNEQFF
TRBJ1-4 | TRBV29-1 | CSVRGGGLGEKLFF
TRBJ1-3 | TRBV28 | CASRPQTGLTGNTIYF
TRBJ1-1 | TRBV28 | CASSLGQGRVFF
TRBJ2-1 | TRBV19 | CASSTGTSRYNEQFF
TRBJ2-1 | TRBV4-1 | CASSQAAGPPSSYNEQFF
TRBJ1-5 | TRBV12-2 | CASRLVGPSNQPQHF
TRBJ2-7 | TRBV9 | CASSVGSRSSYEQYF
TRBJ2-7 | TRBV29-1 | CSVDLGASGDYEQYF
TRBJ1-6 | TRBV30 | CAWSPDRALGSPLHF
TRBJ2-3 | TRBV7-2 | CASRQTRIVDTQYF
TRBJ2-3 | TRBV5-1 | CASSRRTSADTDTQYF
TRBJ2-5 | TRBV7-7 | CASTSRGRTGESETQYF
TRBJ2-7 | TRBV6-1 | CASSELALTGGRYEQYF
TRBJ1-1 | TRBV21-1 | CASIRRMNTEAFF
TRBJ1-6 | TRBV27 | CASSLTSGGSNSPLHF
TRBJ1-2 | TRBV2 | CASSAYGGAGYTF
TRBJ2-2 | TRBV29-1 | CSVESGSLGTGELFF
TRBJ1-6 | TRBV5-1 | CASRRDRLNSPLHF
TRBJ1-3 | TRBV6-5 | CASSYSRHSGNTIYF
TRBJ1-1 | TRBV7-9 | CASTYGRVGNTEAFF
TRBJ2-7 | TRBV6-1 | CASSEPHPGLAGYYEQYF
TRBJ1-5 | TRBV28 | CASSFVGSRQPPPQHF
TRBJ2-7 | TRBV4-1 | CASSVQGAGEQYF
TRBJ1-3 | TRBV2 | CASSVTRDSGRGNTIYF